This is a list of T cell receptor beta chains from one sample in a study of read filtering for tumor transcriptome and immune sequencing. TCRdb re-called the reads through MiXCR, storing one row per CDR3 protein. The profile shows 62,000 or so distinct CDR3 sequences, more than 11% of them singletons. The sample comprised a population of CD138-negative cells sorted from bone marrow. The receptors were sampled from a donor at least 40 years old with multiple myeloma. CDR3s include the opening cysteine and the closing phenylalanine or tryptophan. D genes are given only for firm matches. Some rows mark clone size as missing; the rest say once, few, many or name a class of expanded clone.

j_gene	abundance	v_gene	d_gene	CDR3aa	CDR3nt
TRBJ2-1	many	TRBV27	TRBD1	CASSLWAGGYNEQFF	TGTGCCAGCAGTTTATGGGCAGGGGGCTACAATGAGCAGTTCTTC
TRBJ2-3	many	TRBV24-1	TRBD2	CATSDLLSTSGRPDTQYF	TGTGCCACCAGTGACCTCCTATCTACTAGCGGGCGCCCAGATACGCAGTATTTT
TRBJ2-7	many	TRBV20-1	TRBD2	CSARDRGGSYEQYF	TGCAGTGCTAGAGATCGCGGGGGATCCTACGAGCAGTACTTC
TRBJ1-5	.	TRBV19	TRBD1	CASSNRDRGQHF	TGTGCCAGTAGTAACCGGGACAGAGGGCAGCATTTT
TRBJ1-1	.	TRBV11-1	.	CASSPRLGTEAFF	TGTGCCAGCAGCCCTAGATTGGGAACTGAAGCTTTCTTT
TRBJ2-7	many	TRBV20-1	TRBD2	CSARDSAGKFYEQYF	TGCAGTGCTAGAGATTCAGCGGGAAAATTCTACGAGCAGTACTTC
TRBJ2-6	many	TRBV29-1	TRBD2	CSVRGGSGANVLTF	TGCAGCGTTCGCGGGGGATCTGGGGCCAACGTCCTGACTTTC
TRBJ2-7	many	TRBV29-1	.	CSVKGSPSYEQYF	TGCAGCGTTAAGGGGTCCCCCTCCTACGAGCAGTACTTC
TRBJ2-7	few	TRBV7-9	.	CASSLGAGHEQYF	TGTGCCAGCAGCTTAGGAGCCGGGCACGAGCAGTACTTC
TRBJ2-7	few	TRBV30	.	CAWSGESGDRHEQYF	TGTGCCTGGAGCGGCGAGTCGGGGGACCGGCACGAGCAGTACTTC
TRBJ2-2	.	TRBV27	.	CASSLYLAGELFF	TGTGCCAGCAGTTTATATTTGGCCGGGGAGCTGTTTTTT
TRBJ2-1	many	TRBV7-8	TRBD2	CASSLGEGLAVNNEQFF	TGTGCCAGCAGCTTAGGCGAGGGACTAGCGGTAAACAATGAGCAGTTCTTC